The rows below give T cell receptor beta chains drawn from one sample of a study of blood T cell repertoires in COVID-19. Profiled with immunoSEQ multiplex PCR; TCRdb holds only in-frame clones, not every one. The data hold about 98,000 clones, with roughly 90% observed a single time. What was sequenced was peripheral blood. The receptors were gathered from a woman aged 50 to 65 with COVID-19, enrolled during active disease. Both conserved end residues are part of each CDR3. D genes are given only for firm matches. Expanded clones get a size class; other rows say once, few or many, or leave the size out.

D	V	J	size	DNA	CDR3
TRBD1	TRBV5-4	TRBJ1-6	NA	TGTGCCAGCAGCCCTGGACAGGCTAGTTTTTTTGGATCACCCCTCCACTTT	CASSPGQASFFGSPLHF
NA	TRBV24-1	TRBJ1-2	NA	TGTGCCACCAGTGAGGGAAGGGATAGAGGGTATGGCTACACCTTC	CATSEGRDRGYGYTF
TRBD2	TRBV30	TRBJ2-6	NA	TGTGCCTGTCAGCGGGGGCCTTACTCTGGGGCCAACGTCCTGACTTTC	CACQRGPYSGANVLTF
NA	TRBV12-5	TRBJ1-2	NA	TGTGCTAGTGGTTCCTCAGCGGGGACGACCTATGGCTACACCTTC	CASGSSAGTTYGYTF
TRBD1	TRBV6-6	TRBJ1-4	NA	TGTGCCAGCAGTCGGATGAGCGGGGGACAGGGCACCGAAAAACTGTTTTTT	CASSRMSGGQGTEKLFF
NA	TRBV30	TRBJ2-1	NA	TGTGCCTGGAGTGTATTAGACAGCTACAATGAGCAGTTCTTC	CAWSVLDSYNEQFF
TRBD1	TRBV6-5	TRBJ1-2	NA	TGTGCCAGCATCCTAGGGGGCATACTCTATGGCTACACCTTC	CASILGGILYGYTF
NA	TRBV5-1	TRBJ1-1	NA	TGCGCCAGCAGCCGGGAGGGCCATGAAGCTTTCTTT	CASSREGHEAFF
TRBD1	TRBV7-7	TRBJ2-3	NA	TGTGCCAGCAGCTTAGGGGACAGACTCACAGATACGCAGTATTTT	CASSLGDRLTDTQYF
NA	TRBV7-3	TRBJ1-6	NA	TGTGCCAGCAGTCTCCTGGGAGGATCACCCCTCCACTTT	CASSLLGGSPLHF
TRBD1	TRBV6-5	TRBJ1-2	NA	TGTGCCAGCAGAGCGACAGGGTTCTTACCCGTAAAGACCTTC	CASRATGFLPVKTF
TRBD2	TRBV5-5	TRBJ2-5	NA	TGTGCCAGCAGCTTCGGGACTATCCAAGAGACCCAGTACTTC	CASSFGTIQETQYF
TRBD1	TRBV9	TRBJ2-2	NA	TGTGCCAGCAGCGCCGGGACAGCCACGTCCGGGGAGCTGTTTTTT	CASSAGTATSGELFF
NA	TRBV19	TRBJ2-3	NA	TGTGCCAGTAGTACCGTTCGACAGGCGAACACAGATACGCAGTATTTT	CASSTVRQANTDTQYF
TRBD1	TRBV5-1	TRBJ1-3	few	TGCGCCAGCAGCGAGAACCAGGGGGCAAGCTCTGGAAACACCATATATTTT	CASSENQGASSGNTIYF
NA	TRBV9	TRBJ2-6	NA	TGTGCCAGCAGCCCTCGGGGGTCTGGGGCCAACGTCCTGACTTTC	CASSPRGSGANVLTF
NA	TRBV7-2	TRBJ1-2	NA	TGTGCCAGCAGCCAAGGGGGTCGATCCCATGGCTACACCTTC	CASSQGGRSHGYTF
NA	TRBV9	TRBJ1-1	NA	TGTGCCAGCAGCGCGGGACACCAGAACACTGAAGCTTTCTTT	CASSAGHQNTEAFF
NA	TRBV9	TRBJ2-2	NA	TGTGCCAGCAGCCTGATCGTTAGCACCGGGGAGCTGTTTTTT	CASSLIVSTGELFF
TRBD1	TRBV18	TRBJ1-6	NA	TGTGCCAGCTCACCAGAACAGGGGGCCGGTGGTTCACCCCTCCACTTT	CASSPEQGAGGSPLHF
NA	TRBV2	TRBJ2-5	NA	TGTGCCAGCAGTGAAATGGGGCGGCAGGAGACCCAGTACTTC	CASSEMGRQETQYF
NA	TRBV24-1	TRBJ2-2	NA	TGTGCCACCAGTGATCAGTCCGGGGAGCTGTTTTTT	CATSDQSGELFF
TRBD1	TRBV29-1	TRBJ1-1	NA	TGCAGCGCCCCGGGACGACAGGGATTCACTGAAGCTTTCTTT	CSAPGRQGFTEAFF
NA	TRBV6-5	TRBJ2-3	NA	TGTGCCAGCAGAGGAGTTAGCACAGATACGCAGTATTTT	CASRGVSTDTQYF
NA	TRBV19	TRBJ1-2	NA	TGTGCCAGTAGTATACAGGGCGTAACTAACTATGGCTACACCTTC	CASSIQGVTNYGYTF
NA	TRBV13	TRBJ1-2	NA	TGTGCCAGCAGCCCCAGGGGATTAAATGGCTACACCTTC	CASSPRGLNGYTF
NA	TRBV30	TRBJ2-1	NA	TGTGCCTGGAGTGTACTTCAGGGCTCCTACAATGAGCAGTTCTTC	CAWSVLQGSYNEQFF
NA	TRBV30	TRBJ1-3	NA	TGTGCCTGGAGGCTAAGAGGTGGAAACACCATATATTTT	CAWRLRGGNTIYF
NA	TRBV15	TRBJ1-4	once	TGTGCCACCAGCAGAGATATCGCCAGGGTAGAAAAACTGTTTTTT	CATSRDIARVEKLFF
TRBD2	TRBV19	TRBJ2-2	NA	TGTGCCAGTAGTATACCTAGCGGGGGGAACACCGGGGAGCTGTTTTTT	CASSIPSGGNTGELFF
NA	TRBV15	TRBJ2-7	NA	TGTGCCACCAGCAGAGATCGCGGGATTTACTCCTACGAGCAGTACTTC	CATSRDRGIYSYEQYF
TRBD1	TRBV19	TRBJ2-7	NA	TGTGCCAGTACCCAGTTCCGGGACAGGGAAGGGTACGAGCAGTACTTC	CASTQFRDREGYEQYF
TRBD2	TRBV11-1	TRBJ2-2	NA	TGTGCCAGCGCGGGGGGCGCCTCCTCTTTAAGGGGGCTGTTTTTT	CASAGGASSLRGLFF
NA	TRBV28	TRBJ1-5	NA	TGTGCCAGCAGTTTCCACGGTAGCAATCAGCCCCAGCATTTT	CASSFHGSNQPQHF
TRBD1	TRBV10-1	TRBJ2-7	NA	TGCGCCAGCGCCGGGACAGGGGAATACGAGCAGTACTTC	CASAGTGEYEQYF
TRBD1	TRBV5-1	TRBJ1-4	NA	TGCGCCAGCACCTATTCCGGACAGGATCGGTATGAAAAACTGTTTTTT	CASTYSGQDRYEKLFF
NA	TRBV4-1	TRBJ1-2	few	TGCGCCAGCACCGGGGGGGCAGTGTATGGCTACACCTTC	CASTGGAVYGYTF
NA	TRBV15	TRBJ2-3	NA	TGTGCCACCAGCACCGAAAGTAGTTCAGATACGCAGTATTTT	CATSTESSSDTQYF
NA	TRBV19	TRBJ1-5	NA	TGTGCCAGTAGTATTGGAGGTCCACATCAGCCCCAGCATTTT	CASSIGGPHQPQHF
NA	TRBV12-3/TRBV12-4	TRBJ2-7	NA	TGTGCCAGCAGTTTCGGTGAGGGCGAGCAGTACTTC	CASSFGEGEQYF
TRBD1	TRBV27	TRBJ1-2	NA	TGTGCCAGCAGCCCGACAGGGGTTGGCTACACCTTC	CASSPTGVGYTF
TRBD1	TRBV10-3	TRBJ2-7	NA	TGTGCCATCAGCCATGTGGGACAGGGTTTTGACGAGCAGTACTTC	CAISHVGQGFDEQYF
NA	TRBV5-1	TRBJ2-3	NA	TGCGCCAGCAGCTTCGATACCCCAGGCACAGATACGCAGTATTTT	CASSFDTPGTDTQYF
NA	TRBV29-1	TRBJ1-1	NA	TGCAGCGTAATCGACTACACTGAAGCTTTCTTT	CSVIDYTEAFF